A single sample is the source of the 15 T cell receptor beta chains below, sequenced in a study of regulatory T cells in long-lasting Graves disease. iRepertoire HTBI primers and Arm-PCR of CDR3 regions built TCR beta libraries. TCRdb itself ran the multiplex PCR reads through MiXCR, one entry per CDR3 protein. The sample consists of 510,000 or so distinct CDR3 sequences, about 12% of them appearing once. Regarding time point: newly diagnosed GD, antithyroid drugs for less than 3 months. Following extraction of RNA from PBMCs, that RNA was used to make the TCR library. These sequences were also reported in another study, on T cells in Graves' hyperthyroidism and ophthalmopathy.

Material: peripheral blood mononuclear cells (PBMCs), obtained at new diagnosis, from a patient treated with antithyroid drugs. Source of these receptors: a woman in her thirties with Graves disease.

The chain carries TRBV27 and TRBJ2-7; D call uncertain. The CDR3 loop spans 14 amino acids. The V end lost 10 bases, the J end lost 1 base, and 17 bases lay between the germline ends. Germline V gives CDR1 MNHEY, CDR2 SMNVEV (reference sequence). This CDR3 reads CATALGLGSYEQYF. DNA for the CDR3: TGTGCCACCGCCCTCGGATTAGGTTCCTACGAGCAGTACTTC.

J is TRBJ2-7 and V is TRBV6-5; D is uncertain. Germline lookup yields CDR1 MNHEY and CDR2 SVGAGI. The CDR3 loop spans 11 amino acids. The V end lost 2 bases, the J end lost 5 bases, and 4 bases lay between the germline ends. The chain's CDR3 is CASSYHDEQYF. The CDR3 nucleotides are TGTGCCAGCAGTTACCATGACGAGCAGTACTTC.

Many counts were recorded for this clonotype. This sequence joins TRBV30 and TRBJ2-5; D gene uncertain. Germline V gene lookup returns CDR1 GTSNPN and CDR2 SVGIG (reference sequence). The CDR3 spans 14 residues. V gave up 1 base and J gave up 4 bases, with 13 bases separating them. Here the CDR3 reads CAWSAGTKRETQYF. CDR3 DNA: TGTGCCTGGAGTGCTGGCACTAAGCGAGAGACCCAGTACTTC.

This clonotype was recorded at least ten times. This chain joins TRBV7-8 and TRBJ2-1, with no clear D. Germline V CDR1 and CDR2: SGHVS, FQNEAQ. The CDR3 has 16 amino acids. Trimming stripped 2 bases from V and 8 bases from J, with 19 bases between. For the CDR3, the DNA is TGTGCCAGCAGCTTACCCAGCGTTGGGATTAGAGATGAGCAGTTCTTC. It is translated as CASSLPSVGIRDEQFF.

This clonotype was seen many times. This chain joins TRBV11-1 and TRBJ2-2; the match to TRBD2 covers 7 bases. The germline CDR1 and CDR2 sequences are SGHAT and FQDESV (reference sequence). J gave up 0 bases and V 6 bases, and 4 bases lay outside the gene matches. The CDR3 totals 15 residues. This CDR3 reads CASRLGGTNTGELFF. CDR3 sequence (DNA): TGTGCCAGCAGGTTGGGGGGGACGAACACCGGGGAGCTGTTTTTT. Filled out from reference TRBV11-1 and TRBJ2-2, the complete variable domain reads EAEVAQSPRYKITEKSQAVAFWCDPISGHATLYWYRQILGQGPELLVQFQDESVVDDSQLPKDRFSAERLKGVDSTLKIQPAELGDSAMYLCASRLGGTNTGELFFGEGSRLTVL.

The CDR3 DNA reads as TGTGCCAGCAGCGTAGGTCGAGGAGGACCAGATACGCAGTATTTT. Its translation is CASSVGRGGPDTQYF. The J gene is TRBJ2-3, the V gene TRBV9; TRBD2 is a possible D gene (5 bases). CDR3 size: 15 residues. Germline V gene data show CDR1 as SGDLS and CDR2 as YYNGEE. V shed 0 bases and J shed 4 bases, with 12 bases lying between them.

This clonotype was recorded at least ten times. The V call is TRBV29-1, the J call TRBJ1-5; the match to TRBD1 covers 9 bases. The V gene's germline CDR1 is SQVTM and CDR2 ANQGSEA. This CDR3 is built from 12 residues. V lost 6 bases, J lost 7 bases, and 4 bases stayed unmatched. The CDR3 region has the DNA TGCAGCGTGGGACAGGGCGAACAGCCCCAGCATTTT. Residues: CSVGQGEQPQHF.

This clonotype has a handful of counts. The chain uses TRBV7-2 and TRBJ2-5, with a tentative D call TRBD2 (6 bases). CDR3 length: 14 amino acids. Trimming took off 5 bases at V and 5 bases at J, with 15 bases between the two ends. Germline-derived CDR1 and CDR2 are SGHTA and FQGNSA. CDR3: CASSPDRGWETQYF. Here the CDR3 DNA reads TGTGCCAGCAGCCCAGACCGGGGGTGGGAGACCCAGTACTTC.

V is TRBV7-2 and J is TRBJ2-2, with unresolved D. This CDR3 spans 16 amino acids. Germline V gene lookup returns CDR1 SGHTA and CDR2 FQGNSA. V was pared by 4 bases and J by 2 bases, with 14 bases between. The CDR3: CASSYWMIRNTGELFF. The DNA for the CDR3 is TGTGCCAGCAGCTACTGGATGATAAGAAACACCGGGGAGCTGTTTTTT.

This clonotype was observed many times. The V gene is TRBV30, the J gene TRBJ1-5; the match to TRBD1 covers 8 bases. J gave up 2 bases and V 2 bases, and 14 bases lay outside the gene matches. Germline V gene lookup returns CDR1 GTSNPN and CDR2 SVGIG (reference sequence). The CDR3 has 18 residues. Here the CDR3 DNA reads TGTGCCTGGAGTTCTGGGAGACAGGGGCTGTTAGGCAATCAGCCCCAGCATTTT. Its translation is CAWSSGRQGLLGNQPQHF.

For this clonotype: This may be a read error, as it is one base from a much larger clone. In DNA form, the CDR3 reads TGTGTCAGCAGCTTAGCACCTACGGGGGCCTCCTACGAGCAGTACTTC. Translated: CVSSLAPTGASYEQYF. The genes are TRBV7-2 and TRBJ2-7; perhaps D is TRBD1 or TRBD2 (6 bases each). CDR3 size: 16 residues. Germline assignment: CDR1 SGHTA and CDR2 FQGNSA.

Many counts were recorded for this clonotype. V and J are TRBV9 and TRBJ2-2; 9 bases are a match to TRBD2. This CDR3 comprises 16 residues. V was pared by 0 bases and J by 5 bases, with 5 bases of the junction left unmatched. Per the germline V gene, CDR1 is SGDLS and CDR2 is YYNGEE. The CDR3 nucleotides read TGTGCCAGCAGCGTAGGGACTAGCGACCAAACCGGGGAGCTGTTTTTT. It is translated as CASSVGTSDQTGELFF. Combining the CDR3 with reference TRBV9 and TRBJ2-2 gives the whole variable domain DSGVTQTPKHLITATGQRVTLRCSPRSGDLSVYWYQQSLDQGLQFLIQYYNGEERAKGNILERFSAQQFPDLHSELNLSSLELGDSALYFCASSVGTSDQTGELFFGEGSRLTVL.

This clonotype appeared many times. This chain joins TRBV15 and TRBJ2-1; D is tentatively TRBD1 or TRBD2 (5 bases each). This CDR3 has 16 residues. The V end was cut by 1 base, the J end by 2 bases, with 12 bases between. Germline values: CDR1 LNHNV, CDR2 YYDKDF (reference sequence). The CDR3 here is CATSRGEGFTYNEQFF. In DNA form, the CDR3 reads TGTGCCACCAGCAGAGGCGAGGGGTTCACCTACAATGAGCAGTTCTTC.

Concerning this clonotype itself: It may be a read error: a sequence one base away is much more abundant. This rearrangement joins TRBV24-1 to TRBJ2-3, with 7 bases fitting TRBD2. Germline V gene lookup returns CDR1 KGHDR and CDR2 SFDVKD. V lost 7 bases and J lost 1; bases outside the gene matches: 13. The length of the CDR3 is 17 residues. CDR3 loop: CATRDRWGGERTDTQYF. The CDR3 region has the DNA TGTGCCACCAGAGACCGGTGGGGGGGGGAGCGCACAGATACGCAGTATTTT.

This clonotype was picked up many times. V is TRBV28 and J is TRBJ2-5; D ambiguous. Per the germline V gene, CDR1 is MDHEN and CDR2 is SYDVKM. Trimming cost V 2 bases and J 3 bases, with 10 bases left between them. The CDR3 runs to 14 residues. CDR3 in amino acids: CASSLAEGKETQYF. In DNA, the CDR3 is TGTGCCAGCAGTTTAGCGGAAGGAAAAGAGACCCAGTACTTC.